This T cell receptor (beta chain) was sequenced in a study of T cell responses to AZD1222 COVID-19 vaccine. Clones were read by immunoSEQ multiplex PCR, and TCRdb kept only the in-frame ones, dropping some. The table has approximately 180,000 clones, roughly nine tenths seen once; the top ten hold roughly 3.1%. V lost 4 bases to trimming and J lost 3 bases, with 16 bases between them. Germline lookup yields CDR1 ENHRY and CDR2 SYGVKD. There are 15 residues in the CDR3. This clonotype was obtained from an adult in good health. Sequences were derived from peripheral blood, sampled on day 0 of AZD1222 vaccination. The chain employs TRBV10-3 and TRBJ2-7; tentatively, D is TRBD1 or TRBD2 (5 bases each). CDR3 DNA: TGTGCCATCAGTGGAGGGACCACTGATAGCTACGAGCAGTACTTC. Protein: CAISGGTTDSYEQYF.